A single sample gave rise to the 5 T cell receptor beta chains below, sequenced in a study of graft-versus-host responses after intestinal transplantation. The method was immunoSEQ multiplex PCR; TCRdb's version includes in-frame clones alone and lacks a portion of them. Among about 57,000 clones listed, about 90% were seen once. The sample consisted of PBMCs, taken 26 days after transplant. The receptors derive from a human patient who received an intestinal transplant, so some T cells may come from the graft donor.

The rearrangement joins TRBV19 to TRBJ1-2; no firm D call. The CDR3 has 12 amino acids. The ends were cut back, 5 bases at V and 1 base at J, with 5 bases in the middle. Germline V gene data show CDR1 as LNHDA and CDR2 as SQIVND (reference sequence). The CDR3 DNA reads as TGTGCCAGTAGTGTCATTAACTATGGCTACACCTTC. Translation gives CASSVINYGYTF. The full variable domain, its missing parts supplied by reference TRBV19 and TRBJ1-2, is DGGITQSPKYLFRKEGQNVTLSCEQNLNHDAMYWYRQDPGQGLRLIYYSQIVNDFQKGDIAEGYSVSREKKESFPLTVTSAQKNPTAFYLCASSVINYGYTFGSGTRLTVV.

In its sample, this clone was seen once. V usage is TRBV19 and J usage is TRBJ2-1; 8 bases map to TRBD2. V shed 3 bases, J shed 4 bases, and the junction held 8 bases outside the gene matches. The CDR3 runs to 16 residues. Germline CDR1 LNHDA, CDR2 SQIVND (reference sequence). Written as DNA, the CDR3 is TGTGCCAGTAGTATCTTTTTCAGCGGGAGTTACAATGAGCAGTTCTTC. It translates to CASSIFFSGSYNEQFF.

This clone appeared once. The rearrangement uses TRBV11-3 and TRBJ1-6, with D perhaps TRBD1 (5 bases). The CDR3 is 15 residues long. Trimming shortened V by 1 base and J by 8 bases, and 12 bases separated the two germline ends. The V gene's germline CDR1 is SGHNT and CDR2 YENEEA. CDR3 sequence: CASSLATRVDSPLHF. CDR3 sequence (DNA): TGTGCCAGCAGCTTAGCGACCAGGGTTGATTCACCCCTCCACTTT.

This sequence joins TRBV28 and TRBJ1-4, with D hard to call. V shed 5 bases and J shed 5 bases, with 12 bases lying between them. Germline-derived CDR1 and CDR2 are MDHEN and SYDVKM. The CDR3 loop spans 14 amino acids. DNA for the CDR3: TGTGCCAGCAGTATTCAAGGAGGGAATGAAAAACTGTTTTTT. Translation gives CASSIQGGNEKLFF.

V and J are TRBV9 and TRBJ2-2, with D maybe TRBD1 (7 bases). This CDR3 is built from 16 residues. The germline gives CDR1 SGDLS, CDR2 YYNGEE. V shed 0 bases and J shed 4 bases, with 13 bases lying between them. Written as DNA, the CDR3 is TGTGCCAGCAGCGTAGAGGGCCAGGGGGGCACCGGGGAGCTGTTTTTT. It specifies CASSVEGQGGTGELFF.